This entry is about one T cell receptor (beta chain). Its antigen is undetermined. This sample is drawn from a study of cytomegalovirus exposure and HLA in healthy donors. The PCR had 60 Vbeta and 13 Jbeta primers. The data were produced by immunoSEQ multiplex PCR, yet TCRdb's version contains in-frame clones alone and is incomplete. The data contain around 100,000 clones, around 82% of them singletons. Study results and limitations: An Asian-associated ancestry cluster reportedly showed fewer N-insertions than the roughly 700-donor mean in a later analysis. In a later analysis, V- and J-gene trimming of beta chains associated with a DCLRE1C missense variant, replicated independently. Cytomegalovirus association was assigned to about 150 TCR beta chains.

The V and J ends lost 6 bases and 6 bases, in that order; junction bases with no gene match: 9. CDR3 length: 15 amino acids. Germline-derived CDR1 and CDR2 are MNHEY and SMNVEV (reference sequence). This chain uses TRBV27 with TRBJ2-2, with TRBD1 identical over 8 bases. The specimen was PBMCs. The clonotype comes from a woman in her forties in good health and CMV-seronegative. CDR3 residues: CASRTRDRLSGELFF. The DNA for the CDR3 is TGTGCCAGCAGGACGCGGGACAGGCTATCCGGGGAGCTGTTTTTT.